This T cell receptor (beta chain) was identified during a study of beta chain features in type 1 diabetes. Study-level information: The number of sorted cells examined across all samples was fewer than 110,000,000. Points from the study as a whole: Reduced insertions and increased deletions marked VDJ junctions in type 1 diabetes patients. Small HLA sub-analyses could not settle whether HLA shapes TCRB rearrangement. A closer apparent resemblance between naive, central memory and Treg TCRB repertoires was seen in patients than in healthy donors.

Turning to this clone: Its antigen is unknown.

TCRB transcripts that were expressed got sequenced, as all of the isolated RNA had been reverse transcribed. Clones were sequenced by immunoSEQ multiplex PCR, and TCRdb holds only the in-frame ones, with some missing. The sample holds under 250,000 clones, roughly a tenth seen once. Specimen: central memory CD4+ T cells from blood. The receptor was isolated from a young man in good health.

CDR3 sequence: CASSVVHSGNSYNEQFF. The CDR3 bases are TGTGCCAGTAGTGTTGTTCATAGCGGGAACTCCTACAATGAGCAGTTCTTC. The chain carries TRBV19 and TRBJ2-1; 8 bases are shared with TRBD2. Losses at the gene ends were 5 bases for V and 0 bases for J; bases not matched to a gene: 9. The germline CDR1 and CDR2 sequences are LNHDA and SQIVND (reference sequence). The CDR3 extends over 17 amino acids.